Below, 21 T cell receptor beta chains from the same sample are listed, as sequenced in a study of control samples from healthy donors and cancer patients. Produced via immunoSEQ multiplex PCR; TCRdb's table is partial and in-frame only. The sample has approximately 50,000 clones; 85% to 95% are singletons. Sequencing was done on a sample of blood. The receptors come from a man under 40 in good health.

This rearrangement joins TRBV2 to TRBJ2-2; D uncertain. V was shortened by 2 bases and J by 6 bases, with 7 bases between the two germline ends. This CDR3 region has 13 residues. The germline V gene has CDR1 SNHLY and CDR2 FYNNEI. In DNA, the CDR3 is TGTGCCAGCAGTGAATCAGCTCCCGGGGAGCTGTTTTTT. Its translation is CASSESAPGELFF.

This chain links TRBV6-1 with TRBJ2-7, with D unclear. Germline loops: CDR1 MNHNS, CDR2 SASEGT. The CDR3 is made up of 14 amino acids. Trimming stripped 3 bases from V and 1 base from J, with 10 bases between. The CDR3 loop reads CASSDGVGSYEQYF. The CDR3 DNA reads TGTGCCAGCAGTGACGGAGTAGGGTCCTACGAGCAGTACTTC.

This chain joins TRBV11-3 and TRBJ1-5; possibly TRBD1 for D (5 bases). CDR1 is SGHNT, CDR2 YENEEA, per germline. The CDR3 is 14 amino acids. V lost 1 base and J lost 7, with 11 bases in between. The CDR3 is CASSLGGFWQPQHF. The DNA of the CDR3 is TGTGCCAGCAGCTTAGGGGGGTTCTGGCAGCCCCAGCATTTT.

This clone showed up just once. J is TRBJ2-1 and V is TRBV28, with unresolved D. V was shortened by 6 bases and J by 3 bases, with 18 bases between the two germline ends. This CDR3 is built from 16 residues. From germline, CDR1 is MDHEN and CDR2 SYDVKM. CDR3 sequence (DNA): TGTGCCAGCAGCAACCTCGGGCCGAAAGTCTACAATGAGCAGTTCTTC. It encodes CASSNLGPKVYNEQFF.

CDR3 DNA: TGCGCCAGCAGCTTGAGGGCAGGAGCTATGAACACTGAAGCTTTCTTT. This translates into CASSLRAGAMNTEAFF. The genes are TRBV5-1 and TRBJ1-1; D not certain. The CDR3 sequence is 16 residues long. In germline, CDR1 is SGHRS, CDR2 YFSETQ. Trimming took off 1 base at V and 0 bases at J, with 13 bases between the two ends.

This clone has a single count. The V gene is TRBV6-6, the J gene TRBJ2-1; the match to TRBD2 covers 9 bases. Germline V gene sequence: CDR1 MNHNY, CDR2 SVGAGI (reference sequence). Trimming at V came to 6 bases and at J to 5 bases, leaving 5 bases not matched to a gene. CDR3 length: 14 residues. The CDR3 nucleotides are TGTGCCAGCAGCTTACTAGCGGGTCACAATGAGCAGTTCTTC. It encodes CASSLLAGHNEQFF.

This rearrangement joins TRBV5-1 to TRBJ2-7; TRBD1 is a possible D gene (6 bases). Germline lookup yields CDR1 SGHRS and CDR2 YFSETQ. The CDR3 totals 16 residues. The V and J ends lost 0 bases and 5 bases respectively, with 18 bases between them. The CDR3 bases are TGCGCCAGCAGCTTGGGAGCAGGGGACCGCGCCAACGAGCAGTACTTC. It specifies CASSLGAGDRANEQYF.

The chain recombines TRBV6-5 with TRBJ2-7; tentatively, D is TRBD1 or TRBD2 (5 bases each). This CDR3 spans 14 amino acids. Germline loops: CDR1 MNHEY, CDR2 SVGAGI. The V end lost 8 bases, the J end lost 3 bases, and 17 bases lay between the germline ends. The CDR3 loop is CASVNRDEGYEQYF. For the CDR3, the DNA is TGTGCCAGCGTGAATAGGGACGAAGGCTACGAGCAGTACTTC.

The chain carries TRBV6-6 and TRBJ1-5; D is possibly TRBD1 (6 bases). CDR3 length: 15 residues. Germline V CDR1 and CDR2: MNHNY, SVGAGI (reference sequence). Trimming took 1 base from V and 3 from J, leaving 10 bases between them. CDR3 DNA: TGTGCCAGCAGTTACTTCGGACAGATCAATCAGCCCCAGCATTTT. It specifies CASSYFGQINQPQHF.

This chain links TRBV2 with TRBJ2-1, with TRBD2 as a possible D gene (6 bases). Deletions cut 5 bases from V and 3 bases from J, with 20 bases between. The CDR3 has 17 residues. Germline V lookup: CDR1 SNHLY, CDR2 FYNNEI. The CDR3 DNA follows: TGTGCCAGCAGTTCTCCGCCTATAGCGGAGTTCTACAATGAGCAGTTCTTC. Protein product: CASSSPPIAEFYNEQFF.

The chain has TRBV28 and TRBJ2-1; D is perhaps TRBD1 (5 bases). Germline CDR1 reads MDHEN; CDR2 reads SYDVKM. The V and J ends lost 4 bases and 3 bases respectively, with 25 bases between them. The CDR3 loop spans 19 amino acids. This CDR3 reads CASSYLPARRQGLYNEQFF. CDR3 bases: TGTGCCAGCAGTTACCTACCCGCCCGTCGTCAGGGTCTCTACAATGAGCAGTTCTTC.

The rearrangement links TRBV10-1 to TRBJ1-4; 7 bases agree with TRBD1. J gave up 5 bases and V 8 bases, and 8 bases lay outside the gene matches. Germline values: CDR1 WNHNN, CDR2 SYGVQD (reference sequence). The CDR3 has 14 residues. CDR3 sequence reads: CASGPGQPNEKLFF. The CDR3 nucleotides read TGCGCCAGCGGGCCGGGACAGCCAAATGAAAAACTGTTTTTT.

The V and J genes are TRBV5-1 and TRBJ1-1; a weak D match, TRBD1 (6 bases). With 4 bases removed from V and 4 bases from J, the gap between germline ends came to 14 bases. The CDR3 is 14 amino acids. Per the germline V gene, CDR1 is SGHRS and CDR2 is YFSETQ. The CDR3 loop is CASSAGSGATEAFF. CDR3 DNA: TGCGCCAGCAGCGCCGGGTCAGGGGCCACTGAAGCTTTCTTT. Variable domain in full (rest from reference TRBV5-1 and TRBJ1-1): KAGVTQTPRYLIKTRGQQVTLSCSPISGHRSVSWYQQTPGQGLQFLFEYFSETQRNKGNFPGRFSGRQFSNSRSEMNVSTLELGDSALYLCASSAGSGATEAFFGQGTRLTVV.

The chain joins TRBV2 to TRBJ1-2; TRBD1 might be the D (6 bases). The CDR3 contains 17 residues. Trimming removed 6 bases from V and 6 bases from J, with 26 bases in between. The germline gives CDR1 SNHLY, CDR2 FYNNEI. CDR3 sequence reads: CASRQDLTRGSENGYTF. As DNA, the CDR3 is TGTGCCAGCAGACAGGACCTCACCAGGGGCTCCGAGAATGGCTACACCTTC.

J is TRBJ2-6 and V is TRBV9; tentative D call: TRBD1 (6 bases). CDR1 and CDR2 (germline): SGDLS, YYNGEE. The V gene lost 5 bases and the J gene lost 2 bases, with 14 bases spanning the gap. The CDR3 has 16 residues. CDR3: CASSRSEGAGANVLTF. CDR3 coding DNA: TGTGCCAGCAGTCGTAGTGAGGGGGCTGGGGCCAACGTCCTGACTTTC.

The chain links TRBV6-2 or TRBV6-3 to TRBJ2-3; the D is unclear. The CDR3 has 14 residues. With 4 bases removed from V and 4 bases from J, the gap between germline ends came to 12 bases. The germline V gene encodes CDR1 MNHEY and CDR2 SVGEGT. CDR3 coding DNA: TGTGCCAGCAGTTCCGATTTGGCCCCAGATACGCAGTATTTT. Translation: CASSSDLAPDTQYF.

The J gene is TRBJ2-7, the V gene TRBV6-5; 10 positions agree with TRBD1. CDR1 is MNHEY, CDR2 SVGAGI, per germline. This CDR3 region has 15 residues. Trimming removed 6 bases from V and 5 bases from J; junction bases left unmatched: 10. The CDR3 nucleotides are TGTGCCAGCAGACTCACCTGGGGACAGGGGAACGAGCAGTACTTC. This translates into CASRLTWGQGNEQYF.

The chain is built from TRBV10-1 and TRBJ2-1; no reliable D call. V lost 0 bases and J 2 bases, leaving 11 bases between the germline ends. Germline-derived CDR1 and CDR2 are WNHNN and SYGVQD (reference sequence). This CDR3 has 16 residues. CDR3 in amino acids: CASSESTTPPYNEQFF. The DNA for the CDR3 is TGCGCCAGCAGTGAGTCAACTACCCCGCCCTACAATGAGCAGTTCTTC.

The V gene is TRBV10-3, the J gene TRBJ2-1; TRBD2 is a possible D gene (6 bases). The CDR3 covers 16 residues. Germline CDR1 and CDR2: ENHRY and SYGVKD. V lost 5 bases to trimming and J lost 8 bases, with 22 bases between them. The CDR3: CAISPERGGEEDEQFF. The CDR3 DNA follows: TGTGCCATCAGTCCCGAACGAGGAGGGGAAGAGGATGAGCAGTTCTTC.

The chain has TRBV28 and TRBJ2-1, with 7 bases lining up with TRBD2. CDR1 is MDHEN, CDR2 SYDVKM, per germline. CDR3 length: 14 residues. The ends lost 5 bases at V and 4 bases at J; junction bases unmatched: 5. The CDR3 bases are TGTGCCAGCAGTGCAAGGGAGGGGTACAATGAGCAGTTCTTC. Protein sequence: CASSAREGYNEQFF.

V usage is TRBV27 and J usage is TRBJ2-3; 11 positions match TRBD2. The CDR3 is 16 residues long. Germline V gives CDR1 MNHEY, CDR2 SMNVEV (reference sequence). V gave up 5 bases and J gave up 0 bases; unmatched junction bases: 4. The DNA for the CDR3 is TGTGCCAGCAGTCCACGGACTAGCGGGAGCACAGATACGCAGTATTTT. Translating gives CASSPRTSGSTDTQYF.